This T cell receptor beta chain was captured by sequencing in a study of OX40 agonist ivuxolimab in advanced cancers. Study summary: Averaging about 60 years in age, with a range of roughly 23 to 80, the cohort was around 85% male.

Assay used: immunoSEQ multiplex PCR; TCRdb lists only in-frame clones, some missing. The sample lists under 85,000 clones, around 89% seen once, with roughly 0.44% in the top ten. This CDR3 comprises 14 residues. V was pared by 3 bases and J by 4 bases, with 11 bases between. Germline V gene lookup returns CDR1 SGHTA and CDR2 FQGNSA. The sequenced sample was CD4+ or CD8+ T cells sorted from blood, obtained in a trial of the OX40 agonist ivuxolimab. The sequence came from an adult with an advanced solid tumor such as melanoma, head and neck, liver or kidney cancer. The genes are TRBV7-2 and TRBJ2-3; weak D call: TRBD2 (6 bases). As DNA, the CDR3 is TGTGCCAGCAGCTTGGGCAGGGACTCAGATACGCAGTATTTT. Amino acids: CASSLGRDSDTQYF.